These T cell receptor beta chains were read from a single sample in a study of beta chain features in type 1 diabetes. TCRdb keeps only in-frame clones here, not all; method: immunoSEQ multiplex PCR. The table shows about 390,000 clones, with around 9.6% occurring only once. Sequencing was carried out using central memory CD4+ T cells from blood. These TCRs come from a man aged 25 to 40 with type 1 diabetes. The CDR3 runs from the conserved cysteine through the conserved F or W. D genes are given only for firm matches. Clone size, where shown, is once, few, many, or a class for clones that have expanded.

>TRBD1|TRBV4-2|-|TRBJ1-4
CASSTGTGDGEKLFF
TGTGCCAGCAGCACCGGGACAGGGGATGGTGAAAAACTGTTTTTT
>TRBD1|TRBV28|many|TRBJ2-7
CATQGIKTHEQYF
TGTGCCACACAGGGGATTAAAACACACGAGCAGTACTTC
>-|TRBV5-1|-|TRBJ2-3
CASSPDGRSLADTQYF
TGCGCCAGCAGCCCGGACGGACGTTCACTAGCAGATACGCAGTATTTT
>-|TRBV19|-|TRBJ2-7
CASSISPAVYEQYF
TGTGCCAGTAGTATATCACCGGCTGTCTACGAGCAGTACTTC
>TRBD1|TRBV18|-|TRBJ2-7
CASSPGQQSYEQYF
TGTGCCAGCTCCCCGGGACAGCAGAGCTACGAGCAGTACTTC
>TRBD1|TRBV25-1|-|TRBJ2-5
CASSGSGGRETQYF
TGTGCCAGCAGTGGATCAGGGGGTAGGGAGACCCAGTACTTC
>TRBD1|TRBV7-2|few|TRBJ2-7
CASSLGQGDGEQYF
TGTGCCAGCAGCTTAGGGCAGGGGGACGGGGAGCAGTACTTC
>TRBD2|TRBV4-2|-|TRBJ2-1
CASSLPPSGTAAEQFF
TGTGCCAGCAGTTTGCCTCCTAGCGGGACCGCCGCTGAGCAGTTCTTC
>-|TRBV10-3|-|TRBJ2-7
CATSDQGIKQYF
TGTGCCACCAGTGACCAGGGGATCAAGCAGTACTTC
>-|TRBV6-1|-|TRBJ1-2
CASSTQNYGYTF
TGTGCCAGCAGTACCCAAAACTATGGCTACACCTTC
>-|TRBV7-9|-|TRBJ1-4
CASSNRVGNEKLFF
TGTGCCAGCAGCAACAGGGTCGGCAATGAAAAACTGTTTTTT
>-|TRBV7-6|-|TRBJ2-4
CASSPRLDPNIQYF
TGTGCCAGCAGTCCTAGACTAGACCCAAACATTCAGTACTTC
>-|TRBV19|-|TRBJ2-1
CASTPRAGSSYNEQFF
TGTGCCAGTACCCCGAGGGCAGGGAGCTCCTACAATGAGCAGTTCTTC
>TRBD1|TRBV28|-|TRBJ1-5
CASSKGQGYQPQHF
TGTGCCAGCAGCAAAGGACAGGGTTATCAGCCCCAGCATTTT
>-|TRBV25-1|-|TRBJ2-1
CASSEAQWQNEQFF
TGTGCCAGCAGTGAAGCGCAGTGGCAAAATGAGCAGTTCTTC
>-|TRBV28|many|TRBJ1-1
CASSPPHRGGEAFF
TGTGCCAGCAGTCCTCCACATCGCGGGGGAGAAGCTTTCTTT
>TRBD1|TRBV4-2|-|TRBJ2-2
CASSTGTVNTGELFF
TGTGCCAGCAGCACCGGGACAGTTAACACCGGGGAGCTGTTTTTT
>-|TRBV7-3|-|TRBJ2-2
CASSLGVSGELFF
TGTGCCAGCAGCTTGGGGGTCTCCGGGGAGCTGTTTTTT
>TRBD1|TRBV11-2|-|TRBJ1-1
CASSPDRGAEAFF
TGTGCCAGCAGCCCAGACAGGGGTGCCGAAGCTTTCTTT
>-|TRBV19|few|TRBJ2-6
CASSPVNLANVLTF
TGTGCCAGTAGCCCGGTGAATCTGGCCAACGTCCTGACTTTC
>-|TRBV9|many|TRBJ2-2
CASSVEITGELFF
TGTGCCAGCAGCGTAGAAATCACCGGGGAGCTGTTTTTT
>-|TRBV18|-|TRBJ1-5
CASSPEGVSNQPQHF
TGTGCCAGCTCACCGGAGGGCGTCAGCAATCAGCCCCAGCATTTT